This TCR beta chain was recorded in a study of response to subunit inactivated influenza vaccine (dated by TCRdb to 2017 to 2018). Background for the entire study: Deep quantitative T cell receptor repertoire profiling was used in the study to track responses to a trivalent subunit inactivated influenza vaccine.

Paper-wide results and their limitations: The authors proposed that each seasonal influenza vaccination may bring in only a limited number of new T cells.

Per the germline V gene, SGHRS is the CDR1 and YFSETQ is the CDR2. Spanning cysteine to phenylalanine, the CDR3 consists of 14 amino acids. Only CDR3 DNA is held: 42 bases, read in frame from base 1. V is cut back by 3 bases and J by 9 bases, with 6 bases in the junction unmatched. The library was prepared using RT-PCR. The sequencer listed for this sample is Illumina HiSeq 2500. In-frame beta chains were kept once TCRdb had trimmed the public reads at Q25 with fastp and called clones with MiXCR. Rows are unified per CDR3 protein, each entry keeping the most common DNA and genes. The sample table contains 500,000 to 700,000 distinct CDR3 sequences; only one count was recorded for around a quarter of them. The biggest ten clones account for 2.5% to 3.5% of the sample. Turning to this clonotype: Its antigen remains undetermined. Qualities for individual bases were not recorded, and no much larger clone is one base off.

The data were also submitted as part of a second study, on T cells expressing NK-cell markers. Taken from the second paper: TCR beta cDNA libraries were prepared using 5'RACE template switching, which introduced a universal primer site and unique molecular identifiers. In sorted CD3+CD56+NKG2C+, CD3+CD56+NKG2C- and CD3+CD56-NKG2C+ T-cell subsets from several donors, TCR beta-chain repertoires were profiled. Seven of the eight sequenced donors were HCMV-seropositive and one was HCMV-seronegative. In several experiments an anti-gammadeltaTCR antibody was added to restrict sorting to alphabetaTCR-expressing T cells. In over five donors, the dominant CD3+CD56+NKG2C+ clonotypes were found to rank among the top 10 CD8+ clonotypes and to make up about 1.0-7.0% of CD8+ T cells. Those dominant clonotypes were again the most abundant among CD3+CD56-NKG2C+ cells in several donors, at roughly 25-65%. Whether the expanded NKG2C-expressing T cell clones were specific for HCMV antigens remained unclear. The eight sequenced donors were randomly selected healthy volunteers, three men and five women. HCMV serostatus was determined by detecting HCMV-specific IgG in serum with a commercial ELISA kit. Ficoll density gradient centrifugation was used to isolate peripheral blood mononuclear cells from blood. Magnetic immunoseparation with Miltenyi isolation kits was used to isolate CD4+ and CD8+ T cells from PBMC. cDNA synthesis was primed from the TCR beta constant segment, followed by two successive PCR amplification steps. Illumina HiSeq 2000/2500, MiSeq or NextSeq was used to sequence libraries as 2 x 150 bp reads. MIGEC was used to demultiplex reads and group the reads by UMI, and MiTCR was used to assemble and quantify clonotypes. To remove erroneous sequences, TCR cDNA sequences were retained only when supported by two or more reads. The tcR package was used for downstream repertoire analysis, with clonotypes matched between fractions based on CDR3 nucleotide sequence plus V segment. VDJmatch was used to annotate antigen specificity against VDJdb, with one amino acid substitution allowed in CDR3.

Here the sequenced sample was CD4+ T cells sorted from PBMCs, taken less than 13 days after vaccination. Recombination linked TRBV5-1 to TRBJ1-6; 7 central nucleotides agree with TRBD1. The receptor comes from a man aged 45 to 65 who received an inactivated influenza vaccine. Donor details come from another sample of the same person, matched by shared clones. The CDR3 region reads CASSSQGFGSPLHF. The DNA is TGCGCCAGCAGCTCACAGGGGTTTGGTTCACCCCTCCACTTT.